Below are 22 T cell receptor beta chains sequenced from a single sample in a study of blood T cell repertoires in COVID-19. Profiling relied on immunoSEQ multiplex PCR, and the TCRdb table lists in-frame clones only, not all of them. The sample yields approximately 270,000 clones, approximately 89% seen once. Material for sequencing was peripheral blood. All receptors derive from a woman aged 30 to 39 with COVID-19, enrolled during active disease.

The CDR3 protein is CASSQRTGGRGNTIYF. The CDR3 bases are TGCGCCAGCAGCCAACGGACAGGGGGACGGGGAAACACCATATATTTT. This rearrangement joins TRBV4-3 to TRBJ1-3; 10 bases align to TRBD1. Germline CDR1 and CDR2: LGHNA and YSLEER. V trimming: 2 bases; J trimming: 4 bases; junction bases outside the gene matches: 5. This CDR3 region has 16 residues.

The V and J genes are TRBV6-2 or TRBV6-3 and TRBJ2-7; TRBD2 might be the D (5 bases). The CDR3 contains 14 residues. The V gene lost 5 bases and the J gene lost 5 bases, with 16 bases spanning the gap. Germline CDR1 reads MNHEY; CDR2 reads SVGEGT. CDR3 DNA: TGTGCCAGCAGTCGACGTAATCCGGGGAACGAGCAGTACGTC. Translated: CASSRRNPGNEQYV.

The V and J genes are TRBV29-1 and TRBJ1-1; 9 bases align to TRBD1. Germline-derived CDR1 and CDR2 are SQVTM and ANQGSEA. CDR3 length equals 13 residues. Trimming at V came to 7 bases and at J to 1 base, leaving 4 bases not matched to a gene. CDR3: CSAGQGWNTEAFF. CDR3 nucleotides: TGCAGCGCCGGACAGGGGTGGAACACTGAAGCTTTCTTT.

There are a few counts of this clone. The chain uses TRBV19 and TRBJ1-2; D gene ambiguous. V was cut by 1 base and J by 4 bases, with 10 bases left in between. Germline V gives CDR1 LNHDA, CDR2 SQIVND (reference sequence). The CDR3 has 14 residues. The CDR3 here is CASSIGGPIYGYTF. The CDR3 nucleotides are TGTGCCAGTAGTATAGGCGGCCCTATCTATGGCTACACCTTC.

The chain joins TRBV18 to TRBJ1-5, with TRBD1 identical over 8 bases. Germline V CDR1 and CDR2: KGHSH, LQKENI. This CDR3 spans 15 amino acids. Germline trimming cut 5 bases from V and 1 base from J; bases unmatched to any gene: 4. CDR3 loop: CASSSGTGSNQPQHF. The CDR3 bases are TGTGCCAGCTCATCCGGGACAGGAAGCAATCAGCCCCAGCATTTT.

The chain uses TRBV5-4 and TRBJ2-2; a possible D gene is TRBD1 (6 bases). V lost 2 bases to trimming and J lost 4 bases, with 6 bases between them. This CDR3 has 13 amino acids. In germline, CDR1 is SGHNT, CDR2 YYREEE (reference sequence). CDR3 amino acids: CASSLGGTGELFF. In DNA form, the CDR3 reads TGTGCCAGCAGCTTAGGGGGCACCGGGGAGCTGTTTTTT.

The chain has TRBV4-2 and TRBJ2-7; TRBD2 aligns across 8 bases. Germline trimming cut 4 bases from V and 2 bases from J; bases unmatched to any gene: 7. The CDR3 is 15 residues long. Germline loops: CDR1 LGHNA, CDR2 YNFKEQ. Here the CDR3 reads CASSPSGGVTYEQYF. DNA of the CDR3: TGTGCCAGCAGCCCCAGCGGGGGTGTCACCTACGAGCAGTACTTC.

This clone was seen once. The gene calls are TRBV6-2 or TRBV6-3 and TRBJ1-3; D remains unclear. The CDR3 extends over 19 amino acids. The V gene lost 6 bases and the J gene lost 0 bases, with 24 bases spanning the gap. CDR1 and CDR2 (germline): MNHEY, SVGEGT. The CDR3 spells CASSDPRITPAFSGNTIYF. In nucleotides, the CDR3 is TGTGCCAGCAGCGACCCCAGGATCACGCCTGCATTCTCTGGAAACACCATATATTTT.

This clone appeared once. V and J are TRBV21-1 and TRBJ1-6. TRBV21-1 is annotated as a pseudogene. CDR3 length equals 16 residues. The CDR3 bases are TGTGCCAGCAGGGACGCGGGGGAGGGAGGAAATTCACCCCTCCACTTT. Translated: CASRDAGEGGNSPLHF.

The chain combines TRBV27 with TRBJ2-1; the match to TRBD1 covers 8 bases. J lost 7 bases, V lost 7 bases, and 15 bases had no gene match. Germline lookup yields CDR1 MNHEY and CDR2 SMNVEV (reference sequence). The CDR3 loop spans 16 amino acids. CDR3 DNA: TGTGCCAGCACCCTATACCCCGGGACAGGACGTAATGAGCAGTTCTTC. It codes for CASTLYPGTGRNEQFF.

Only one count was recorded for this clone. The V gene is TRBV6-6, the J gene TRBJ1-1; 8 nucleotides line up with TRBD1. Germline loops: CDR1 MNHNY, CDR2 SVGAGI (reference sequence). Germline trimming cut 6 bases from V and 0 bases from J; bases unmatched to any gene: 3. The CDR3 totals 14 residues. DNA of the CDR3: TGTGCCAGCAGGGACAGGGATATGAACACTGAAGCTTTCTTT. It specifies CASRDRDMNTEAFF.

The chain carries TRBV10-2 and TRBJ2-1; TRBD2 is a possible D gene (6 bases). Germline CDR1 reads WSHSY; CDR2 reads SAAADI. Between the trimmed V and J ends, which lost 5 bases and 5 bases, there was a span of 16 bases. The CDR3 sequence is 15 residues long. CDR3 region: CASSWAGEVHNEQFF. CDR3 DNA: TGCGCCAGCAGTTGGGCCGGGGAGGTTCACAATGAGCAGTTCTTC.

CDR3 nucleotides: TGCGCCAGCAGCCTACACAGGGGTCGCACTGAAGCTTTCTTT. Encoded protein: CASSLHRGRTEAFF. The rearrangement links TRBV4-1 to TRBJ1-1, with 7 bases matching TRBD1. V lost 4 bases, J lost 4 bases, and 6 bases stayed unmatched. The CDR3 totals 14 residues. The germline V gene encodes CDR1 MGHRA and CDR2 YSYEKL.

The rearrangement joins TRBV4-3 to TRBJ1-1; no clear D. Germline assignment: CDR1 LGHNA and CDR2 YSLEER. The CDR3 runs 13 residues. V lost 6 bases to trimming and J lost 0 bases, with 8 bases between them. The CDR3 nucleotides read TGCGCCAGCAGTCGTACATTGAACACTGAAGCTTTCTTT. This codes for CASSRTLNTEAFF.

The chain uses TRBV30 and TRBJ1-1, with 7 positions matching TRBD1. The CDR3 is 11 residues long. J lost 10 bases, V lost 4 bases, and 6 bases had no gene match. Germline CDR1 is GTSNPN and CDR2 is SVGIG (reference sequence). DNA of the CDR3: TGTGCCTGGACCAGGGGGACCGGAGCTTTCTTT. Translation: CAWTRGTGAFF.

The chain recombines TRBV6-5 with TRBJ2-2; TRBD1 aligns across 7 bases. Germline trimming cut 5 bases from V and 5 bases from J; bases unmatched to any gene: 8. There are 15 residues in the CDR3. Germline CDR1 and CDR2: MNHEY and SVGAGI. CDR3 sequence (DNA): TGTGCCAGCAGTCTGTCGACAGGGCGGACCGGGGAGCTGTTTTTT. As protein: CASSLSTGRTGELFF.

This sequence joins TRBV5-1 and TRBJ1-2; D not resolved. This CDR3 has 15 amino acids. The germline V and J ends were trimmed by 4 bases and 2 bases, with 15 bases remaining between them. The germline gives CDR1 SGHRS, CDR2 YFSETQ. The CDR3 sequence: CASSLSGRENYGYTF. In DNA form, the CDR3 reads TGCGCCAGCAGCCTCTCGGGGAGGGAGAACTATGGCTACACCTTC.

As regards this clone: At one end the junction does not follow the germline gene, possibly because of a read error. The chain is built from TRBV7-7 and TRBJ1-1; D remains unclear. From germline, CDR1 is SSHAT and CDR2 FNYEAQ (reference sequence). The CDR3 sequence is 14 residues long. This CDR3 is CASSLHGSHTEAFF. The CDR3, as DNA: TGTGCTAGCAGCTTGCACGGGTCCCACACTGAAGCTTTCTTT.

The CDR3 loop reads CASSPRLGGGSTDTQYF. In DNA form, the CDR3 reads TGTGCCAGCAGTCCCCGCTTGGGCGGGGGAAGCACAGATACGCAGTATTTT. The V call is TRBV28, the J call TRBJ2-3; 7 bases match TRBD2. After removal of 5 bases from V and 0 bases from J, the junction contained 11 bases not matched to a gene. CDR1 MDHEN and CDR2 SYDVKM come from the germline V gene. The CDR3 has 17 amino acids.

The V call is TRBV4-2, the J call TRBJ1-6, with TRBD1 identical over 8 bases. This CDR3 contains 18 residues. Germline lookup yields CDR1 LGHNA and CDR2 YNFKEQ. Trimming cost V 0 bases and J 7 bases; bases outside gene matches: 11. CDR3 loop: CASSQDPQGDGLNSPLHF. DNA of the CDR3: TGTGCCAGCAGCCAAGATCCACAGGGGGATGGTTTAAATTCACCCCTCCACTTT.

The chain carries TRBV18 and TRBJ1-3; a weak D match, TRBD1 (5 bases). CDR1 and CDR2 from the germline V gene are KGHSH and LQKENI. The CDR3 loop spans 13 amino acids. Trimming removed 6 bases at V and 4 bases at J, with 10 bases between. The CDR3 loop reads CASSPGGGNTIYF. CDR3 DNA sequence: TGTGCCAGCTCGCCGGGGGGAGGAAACACCATATATTTT.

This clone has only a few counts. This chain joins TRBV2 and TRBJ1-2; the match to TRBD1 covers 9 bases. The V gene end was trimmed by 5 bases and the J gene end by 1 base; junction bases not matched to a gene: 8. The V gene's germline CDR1 is SNHLY and CDR2 FYNNEI. This CDR3 region has 16 residues. The CDR3 nucleotides are TGTGCCAGCAGTATTGGGACAGGGCTCAATAACTATGGCTACACCTTC. This gives the protein CASSIGTGLNNYGYTF. Filled out from reference TRBV2 and TRBJ1-2, the complete variable domain reads EPEVTQTPSHQVTQMGQEVILRCVPISNHLYFYWYRQILGQKVEFLVSFYNNEISEKSEIFDDQFSVERPDGSNFTLKIRSTKLEDSAMYFCASSIGTGLNNYGYTFGSGTRLTVV.